This TCR beta chain was recorded in a study of T cell responses to AZD1222 COVID-19 vaccine (dated by TCRdb to the early 2020s). Study-wide context: AZD1222 recipients whose second dose came at about 4 weeks and those whose second dose came at about 12 weeks were combined into one group, since spike-specific TCR depth and breadth did not differ between the two schedules. TCR sequencing was performed for roughly 240 trial participants, of whom about 200 were given two doses of AZD1222 and some 26 were given two doses of MenACWY control vaccine. Enrollment into the trials was organized by age into subgroups of 18-55, 56-69 and 70-plus years, and those subgroups contained roughly 150, 30 and 60 TCR-sequenced participants, respectively. General conclusions and limits of the study: In the small 56-69-year group, the increase in depth fell short of significance, most likely because of low power. Vaccine-associated CD4 TCRs spanned the whole spike protein, with dominant responses in regions 160-218 and 743-854. Only five to seven AZD1222 recipients were SARS-CoV-2 seropositive at baseline, limiting conclusions about previously exposed vaccinees. Epitopes outside the regions mutated in the B.1.351 and B.1.1.7 variants were reportedly recognized by nearly half of the unique spike-specific TCRs. Participants were mostly white British, with more females than males. The authors suggested clonal diversity may have been underestimated. Because no samples from the day 14 peak response were available, repertoires could be characterized only after the peak T cell response. A significant rise in spike-specific TCR breadth and depth was observed after two AZD1222 doses relative to day 0 and relative to MenACWY recipients.

The CDR3 regions of human TCRbeta chains were analyzed by immunosequencing. In the source study's methods: TCRs in the repertoires were matched against a reference library of SARS-CoV-2-specific TCRs that had been generated with the MIRA antigen-specificity platform. Breadth meant the fraction of unique TCRs that were SARS-CoV-2-associated, whereas depth meant the fraction of total T cells that were SARS-CoV-2-associated. Using the MIRA data, each spike-specific TCR was mapped to the spike region that the TCR reacts to and placed in a CD4 or CD8 class. Log10-transformed breadth and depth values were compared by one-way ANOVA with Sidak's multiple comparisons tests. What TCRdb holds here is the immuneACCESS table cut down to in-frame rearrangements. Part of the clones is not present; checked against another copy, under half of the missing clones reflect an unresolved V gene, and the others are unexplained. That table furnishes V, J and clone size, whereas the DNA furnished D and trimming. Present in this sample are around 150,000 clones, 70% to 90% of which were seen just once. 1.9% of the sample is taken by the ten largest.

As concerns this clone: Its antigen is unknown. The record has no base qualities; no much larger clone is one base away.

What the time point label conveys for this sample: baseline before first vaccination. Samples from vaccinated people were obtained from the UK trials COV001 and COV002, which included a single-blind randomized controlled phase 2/3 trial of AZD1222 (ChAdOx1 nCoV-19) in healthy adults. Trial participant PBMC samples were collected at day 0 and day 28 after the second dose for TCRbeta chain sequencing. Including the terminal cysteine and phenylalanine, the CDR3 comprises 19 residues. The read is trimmed to its CDR3 DNA, 57 bases read in frame from base 1. V is pruned by 4 bases and J by 0 bases, leaving 13 bases of the junction without a gene match. Based on the germline V gene, the CDR1 and CDR2 sequences are LGHNT and FRNRAP.

The sequences come from peripheral blood, collected on day 0 of AZD1222 vaccination. This chain joins TRBV12-5 to TRBJ2-2; TRBD2 fits 8 bases in the junction. The source of this sequence is an adult in good health. The base sequence is TGTGCTAGTGGTTGGACGTTTGGTAGCGGGAAAACGAACACCGGGGAGCTGTTTTTT. It codes for CASGWTFGSGKTNTGELFF.